The 28 T cell receptor beta chains presented below share a single source sample, sequenced in a study of T cells in Graves' hyperthyroidism and ophthalmopathy. Amplified regions were TCR beta CDR3 sequences from RNA transcripts. Carried out on the TCR CDR3, a first-round RT-PCR used the HTBI primer set. TCRdb processed the multiplex PCR reads anew with MiXCR; each CDR3 protein has one entry. This repertoire shows around 700,000 distinct CDR3 sequences, approximately 19% found once; its top ten account for 16%. Sequencing used blood. The receptors were sampled from a woman aged 45-60 years with Graves' hyperthyroidism that later progressed to Graves' ophthalmopathy.

This clonotype was counted many times. The V gene is TRBV7-3, the J gene TRBJ1-1; possible D gene TRBD1, 5 bases. The germline V and J ends were trimmed by 5 bases and 7 bases, with 14 bases remaining between them. Germline V CDR1 and CDR2: SGHTA, FQGTGA. There are 13 residues in the CDR3. In DNA form, the CDR3 reads TGTGCCAGCAGCCCTCAGTGGAGGGGTGAAGCTTTCTTT. As protein: CASSPQWRGEAFF.

In its sample, this clonotype was seen a few times. The chain links TRBV19 to TRBJ1-2; TRBD1 agrees at 10 bases. The length of the CDR3 is 14 residues. The V segment lost 5 bases and the J segment 5 bases; nucleotides outside the gene matches: 5. Germline CDR1 reads LNHDA; CDR2 reads SQIVND (reference sequence). CDR3 residues: CASSGRQGAYGYTF. The CDR3 DNA reads TGTGCCAGTAGTGGACGACAGGGGGCTTATGGCTACACCTTC.

This clonotype was observed a handful of times. The chain employs TRBV20-1 and TRBJ2-7, with TRBD2 identical over 9 bases. Germline CDR1 and CDR2: DFQATT and SNEGSKA (reference sequence). The CDR3 is 15 amino acids. After removal of 0 bases from V and 3 bases from J, the junction contained 6 bases not matched to a gene. The DNA for the CDR3 is TGCAGTGCTAGAGAATGGGCGGGGGGGGGCTACGAGCAGTACTTC. Translation: CSAREWAGGGYEQYF.

A few counts support this clonotype. The J gene is TRBJ2-5, the V gene TRBV5-4, with 9 bases aligning to TRBD2. V was pared by 3 bases and J by 3 bases, with 3 bases of the junction left unmatched. CDR1 is SGHNT, CDR2 YYREEE, per germline (reference sequence). The CDR3 contains 14 residues. CDR3 sequence reads: CASSWTSEEETQYF. The CDR3, as DNA: TGTGCCAGCAGCTGGACTAGCGAAGAAGAGACCCAGTACTTC.

This clonotype was seen at least ten times. The chain combines TRBV20-1 with TRBJ2-3; 8 bases are shared with TRBD1. The V and J ends lost 5 bases and 5 bases, in that order; junction bases with no gene match: 6. Germline CDR1 is DFQATT and CDR2 is SNEGSKA (reference sequence). The CDR3 covers 13 residues. Here the CDR3 DNA reads TGCAGTGCTTACCAGGGGGCAGGAGATACGCAGTATTTT. As protein: CSAYQGAGDTQYF.

This clonotype occurred a few times. The V and J genes are TRBV6-1 and TRBJ1-1, with a tentative D call TRBD1 (5 bases). The germline CDR1 and CDR2 sequences are MNHNS and SASEGT. CDR3 size: 13 residues. Trimming took off 7 bases at V and 8 bases at J, with 17 bases between the two ends. CDR3 region: CASNTSTDREAFF. The CDR3 DNA sequence: TGTGCCAGCAATACCAGCACCGACAGAGAAGCTTTCTTT.

This clonotype was detected ten times or more. This chain joins TRBV6-1 and TRBJ2-2; 12 bases map to TRBD1. In germline, CDR1 is MNHNS, CDR2 SASEGT. V lost 4 bases to trimming and J lost 8 bases; unmatched junction nucleotides: 11. This CDR3 comprises 17 residues. The CDR3 reads CASSALRGQGAEGELFF. The CDR3 DNA reads as TGTGCCAGCAGTGCACTTAGGGGACAGGGGGCGGAAGGGGAGCTGTTTTTT.

In its sample, this clonotype was seen many times. The chain employs TRBV7-8 and TRBJ1-2, with 9 bases identical to TRBD1. The V gene's germline CDR1 is SGHVS and CDR2 FQNEAQ. This CDR3 has 16 amino acids. V shed 5 bases, J shed 0 bases, and the junction held 7 bases outside the gene matches. The CDR3 nucleotides are TGTGCCAGCAGCCGTACGGACAGGGGAACTAACTATGGCTACACCTTC. Translating it yields CASSRTDRGTNYGYTF.

This chain connects TRBV4-1 to TRBJ2-5, with 8 bases lining up with TRBD2. The ends lost 0 bases at V and 1 base at J; junction bases unmatched: 4. Germline V lookup: CDR1 MGHRA, CDR2 YSYEKL. The CDR3 spans 16 residues. CDR3 protein: CASSQEAGAPQETQYF. The CDR3 DNA follows: TGCGCCAGCAGCCAAGAAGCGGGGGCACCCCAAGAGACCCAGTACTTC.

The sample holds many counts of this clonotype. The chain recombines TRBV20-1 with TRBJ2-7; 8 bases line up with TRBD1. V dropped 5 bases and J dropped 5; count of bases not matched to a gene: 5. Germline loops: CDR1 DFQATT, CDR2 SNEGSKA (reference sequence). The CDR3 contains 12 residues. The CDR3 loop is CSARLTGDEQYF. CDR3 nucleotide sequence: TGCAGTGCTCGGTTGACAGGGGACGAGCAGTACTTC.

The genes are TRBV5-1 and TRBJ1-1; no reliable D call. The CDR3 runs 13 residues. Germline lookup yields CDR1 SGHRS and CDR2 YFSETQ. Trimming took off 0 bases at V and 4 bases at J, with 7 bases between the two ends. The CDR3 is CASSLDSVTEAFF. The CDR3 DNA sequence: TGCGCCAGCAGCTTGGACAGCGTCACTGAAGCTTTCTTT.

The table lists this clonotype with many counts. This sequence joins TRBV30 and TRBJ1-1; no clear D gene. The germline CDR1 and CDR2 sequences are GTSNPN and SVGIG (reference sequence). The CDR3 is 14 residues long. V lost 2 bases to trimming and J lost 0 bases, with 10 bases between them. The CDR3 region is CAWSFRRMNTEAFF. In DNA form, the CDR3 reads TGTGCCTGGAGTTTCAGGAGGATGAACACTGAAGCTTTCTTT.

The chain joins TRBV19 to TRBJ1-5, with a possible D match to TRBD1 (5 bases). The V end lost 3 bases, the J end lost 11 bases, and 20 bases lay between the germline ends. Germline lookup yields CDR1 LNHDA and CDR2 SQIVND (reference sequence). The CDR3 extends over 15 amino acids. CDR3 sequence: CASSIPPGPRKAQHF. The CDR3 region has the DNA TGTGCCAGTAGTATTCCCCCGGGGCCCCGGAAGGCCCAGCATTTT.

The chain is built from TRBV5-1 and TRBJ2-1, with TRBD2 identical over 16 bases. Losses at the gene ends were 4 bases for V and 4 bases for J; bases not matched to a gene: 5. This CDR3 has 17 amino acids. The germline gives CDR1 SGHRS, CDR2 YFSETQ. CDR3 nucleotides: TGCGCCAGCAGCCCCGGGACTAGCGGGGGGGGATACAATGAGCAGTTCTTC. The encoded protein is CASSPGTSGGGYNEQFF.

This chain connects TRBV25-1 to TRBJ2-3; possibly TRBD2 for D (6 bases). The germline V and J ends were trimmed by 4 bases and 2 bases, with 13 bases remaining between them. Germline-derived CDR1 and CDR2 are MGHDK and SYGVNS. The CDR3 runs 15 residues. The CDR3, as DNA: TGTGCCAGCAGTGGCCCGGGACTGCTCACAGATACGCAGTATTTT. It specifies CASSGPGLLTDTQYF.

In its sample, this clonotype was seen once. The V gene is TRBV19, the J gene TRBJ2-1; D might be TRBD1 (5 bases). Per the germline V gene, CDR1 is LNHDA and CDR2 is SQIVND (reference sequence). CDR3 length: 15 residues. V was cut by 10 bases and J by 0 bases, with 16 bases left in between. CDR3 sequence reads: CATSQGLSSYNEQFF. CDR3 bases: TGTGCCACCTCTCAGGGCCTGAGCTCCTACAATGAGCAGTTCTTC.

The rearrangement uses TRBV19 and TRBJ2-5; 8 nucleotides agree with TRBD1. The ends lost 5 bases at V and 5 bases at J; junction bases unmatched: 10. Germline assignment: CDR1 LNHDA and CDR2 SQIVND (reference sequence). CDR3 length equals 15 residues. The CDR3 nucleotides are TGTGCCAGTAGTCCCAGCGACAGGGGTATTGAGACCCAGTACTTC. Amino acid sequence: CASSPSDRGIETQYF.

The gene calls are TRBV27 and TRBJ2-7; 8 nucleotides align to TRBD1. The CDR3 length is 14 residues. After removal of 4 bases from V and 4 bases from J, the junction contained 6 bases not matched to a gene. Germline CDR1 is MNHEY and CDR2 is SMNVEV (reference sequence). CDR3 amino acids: CASSSWTGIYEQYF. The CDR3 DNA follows: TGTGCCAGCAGTTCCTGGACAGGGATTTACGAGCAGTACTTC.

This clonotype was recorded at least ten times. The chain carries TRBV13 and TRBJ2-7, with D uncertain. The CDR3 extends over 13 amino acids. With 3 bases removed from V and 3 bases from J, the gap between germline ends came to 9 bases. Germline V lookup: CDR1 PRHDT, CDR2 FYEKMQ (reference sequence). The CDR3 DNA sequence: TGTGCCAGCAGCTTGAACTTGTTCTACGAGCAGTACTTC. Protein sequence: CASSLNLFYEQYF.

This chain joins TRBV20-1 and TRBJ1-4; 9 bases are a match to TRBD1. The germline CDR1 and CDR2 sequences are DFQATT and SNEGSKA (reference sequence). The CDR3 runs to 15 residues. The J segment lost 6 bases and the V segment lost 2 bases, leaving 7 bases of the junction unmatched. This CDR3 is CSARSMGQGDEKLFF. The CDR3 region has the DNA TGCAGTGCTAGATCTATGGGACAGGGAGATGAAAAACTGTTTTTT.

The V call is TRBV4-1, the J call TRBJ1-1, with D perhaps TRBD1 (5 bases). The CDR3 is 15 residues long. CDR1 and CDR2 (germline): MGHRA, YSYEKL. The V and J ends lost 4 bases and 2 bases respectively, with 14 bases between them. CDR3 sequence (DNA): TGCGCCAGCAGCCTTACCGCAGGGAGTAACACTGAAGCTTTCTTT. This gives the protein CASSLTAGSNTEAFF.

The rearrangement links TRBV9 to TRBJ1-6, with D perhaps TRBD1 (5 bases). Germline V gene lookup returns CDR1 SGDLS and CDR2 YYNGEE. This CDR3 has 14 amino acids. V gave up 4 bases and J gave up 5 bases, with 10 bases separating them. DNA of the CDR3: TGTGCCAGCAGCCACCCGGGACATAATTCACCCCTCCACTTT. It codes for CASSHPGHNSPLHF.

This clonotype was seen a handful of times. The rearrangement uses TRBV2 and TRBJ2-2; tentatively, D is TRBD2 (5 bases). Per germline, CDR1 SNHLY and CDR2 FYNNEI. CDR3 length: 13 residues. Trimming removed 6 bases at V and 3 bases at J, with 8 bases between. CDR3 region: CASSGVYTGELFF. In DNA form, the CDR3 reads TGTGCCAGCAGCGGGGTTTACACCGGGGAGCTGTTTTTT.

To note about this clonotype: Being one base from a much bigger clone, this may be a read error. The chain recombines TRBV3-1 with TRBJ2-1; 10 bases fit TRBD2. With 5 bases clipped from V and 13 bases from J, the junction kept 17 bases outside the gene matches. Germline V gene lookup returns CDR1 LGHDT and CDR2 YNNKEL (reference sequence). This CDR3 contains 16 residues. The CDR3 nucleotides read TGTGCCAGCAGCTCCAACCTTGAGCGGGGGGGCGAGACCCAGTTCTTC. It yields the protein CASSSNLERGGETQFF.

This clonotype was picked up a small number of times. The chain uses TRBV20-1 and TRBJ1-2; D unresolved. Germline V gives CDR1 DFQATT, CDR2 SNEGSKA (reference sequence). The CDR3 runs 14 residues. V was clipped by 0 bases and J by 7 bases, with 15 bases between them. CDR3 sequence: CSARDTKTGVGYTF. DNA for the CDR3: TGCAGTGCTAGAGACACGAAGACTGGGGTTGGCTACACCTTC.

Many counts were recorded for this clonotype. The chain employs TRBV2 and TRBJ1-5; no firm D call. The V gene's germline CDR1 is SNHLY and CDR2 FYNNEI. V was clipped by 6 bases and J by 7 bases, with 10 bases between them. The CDR3 is made up of 12 amino acids. CDR3 nucleotide sequence: TGTGCCAGCAGGGACGCGTGGCAGCCCCAGCATTTT. Translating it yields CASRDAWQPQHF.

This rearrangement joins TRBV20-1 to TRBJ1-1; no reliable D call. Trimming stripped 3 bases from V and 5 bases from J, with 13 bases between. The CDR3 is 13 amino acids. CDR1 is DFQATT, CDR2 SNEGSKA, per germline (reference sequence). CDR3 sequence: CSARPAAGTEAFF. The DNA for the CDR3 is TGCAGTGCTAGGCCGGCGGCCGGGACTGAAGCTTTCTTT.

This clonotype was observed at least ten times. The chain has TRBV3-1 and TRBJ1-4; D may be TRBD1 (5 bases). The germline V gene encodes CDR1 LGHDT and CDR2 YNNKEL (reference sequence). This CDR3 contains 15 residues. Trimming pared 1 base from V and 6 bases from J, leaving 12 bases between. Here the CDR3 DNA reads TGTGCCAGCAGCCAAGTGGGGACGGCCTATGAAAAACTGTTTTTT. The encoded protein is CASSQVGTAYEKLFF.